The source of this TCR beta chain is a study of cytomegalovirus exposure and HLA in healthy donors. This clone was counted only a few times. Antigen unknown. Study-level findings and limits: Researchers reported in a later analysis that a missense DCLRE1C variant was tied to TCR beta V- and J-gene trimming. The authors enumerated 150 to 200 TCR beta chains as linked to cytomegalovirus.

The CDR3 runs to 15 residues. Unmatched junction bases numbered 12, after V lost 6 bases and J lost 7 bases. CDR1 is MNHNS and CDR2 is SASEGT in the germline V gene. The primer mix had 60 Vbeta and 13 Jbeta primers. The data were produced by immunoSEQ multiplex PCR, yet TCRdb's version contains in-frame clones alone and is incomplete. The table shows about 200,000 clones, with around 80% occurring only once. Sequencing was done on a sample of PBMCs. The rearrangement uses TRBV6-1 and TRBJ2-1, with 7 bases that match TRBD2. The clonotype comes from a man aged 50 to 60 in good health and CMV-seronegative. The CDR3 nucleotides are TGTGCCAGCAGCCTTTCGGGGGGTACGGTAAATGAGCAGTTCTTC. It specifies CASSLSGGTVNEQFF.